This TCR beta chain originates from a study of blood T cell repertoires in COVID-19. About the research overall: Sites in the United States, Italy and Spain provided acute and convalescent COVID-19 samples. In each case, the material was cDNA or gDNA derived from T cells, B-cell-depleted T cells, or PBMCs.

Authors' analysis steps: By means of reference gene primer amplification, nucleated cell counts were estimated. Only in-frame clones appear in the TCRdb table, and some are missing; sequencing was by immunoSEQ multiplex PCR. That table furnishes V, J and clone size, whereas the DNA furnished D and trimming. The sample shows roughly 110,000 clones, more than 80% of them seen only once. A Seattle source enrolled patients during active infection and followed them longitudinally. Sequenced sample: peripheral blood. The receptor's source is a woman aged 55-69 years with COVID-19, enrolled during active disease.

CDR3 DNA sequence: TGTGCCAGCAGGGTGGGGCGCGGGGGCTACAATGAGCAGTTCTTC. This gives the protein CASRVGRGGYNEQFF. V gene TRBV2 combines with J gene TRBJ2-1; 7 bases are shared with TRBD2. Germline CDR1 SNHLY, CDR2 FYNNEI. The trim removed 6 bases at V and 3 bases at J, leaving 8 bases unmatched. This CDR3 has 15 residues.